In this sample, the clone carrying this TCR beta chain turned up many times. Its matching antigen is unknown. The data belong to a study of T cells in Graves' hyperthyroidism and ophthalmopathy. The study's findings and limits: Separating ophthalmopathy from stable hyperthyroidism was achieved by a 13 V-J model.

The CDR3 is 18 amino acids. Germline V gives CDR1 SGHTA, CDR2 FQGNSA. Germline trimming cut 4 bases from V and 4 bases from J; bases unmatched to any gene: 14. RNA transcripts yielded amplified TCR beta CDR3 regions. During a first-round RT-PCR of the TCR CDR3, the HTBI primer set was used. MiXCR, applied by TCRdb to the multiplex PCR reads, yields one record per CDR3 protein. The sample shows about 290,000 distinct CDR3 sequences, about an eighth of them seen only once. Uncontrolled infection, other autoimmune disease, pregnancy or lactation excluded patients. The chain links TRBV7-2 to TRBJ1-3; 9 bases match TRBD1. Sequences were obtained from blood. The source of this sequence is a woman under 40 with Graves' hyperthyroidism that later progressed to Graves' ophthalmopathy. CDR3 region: CASSSLHRNRGPGNTIYF. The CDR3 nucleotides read TGTGCCAGCAGCTCCTTACACCGTAACAGGGGGCCCGGAAACACCATATATTTT.